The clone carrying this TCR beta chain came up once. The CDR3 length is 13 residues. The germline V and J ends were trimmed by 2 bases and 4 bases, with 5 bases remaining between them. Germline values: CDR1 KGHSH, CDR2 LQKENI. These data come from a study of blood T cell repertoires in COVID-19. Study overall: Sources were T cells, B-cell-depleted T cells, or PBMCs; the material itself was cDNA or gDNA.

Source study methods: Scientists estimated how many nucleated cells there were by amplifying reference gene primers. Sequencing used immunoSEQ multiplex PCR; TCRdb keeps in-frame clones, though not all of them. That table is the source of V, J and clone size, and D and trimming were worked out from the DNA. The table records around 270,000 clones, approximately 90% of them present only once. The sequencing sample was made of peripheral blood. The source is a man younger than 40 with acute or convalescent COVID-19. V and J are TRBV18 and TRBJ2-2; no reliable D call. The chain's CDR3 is CASSPSFTGELFF. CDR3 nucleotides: TGTGCCAGCTCACCATCGTTCACCGGGGAGCTGTTTTTT.